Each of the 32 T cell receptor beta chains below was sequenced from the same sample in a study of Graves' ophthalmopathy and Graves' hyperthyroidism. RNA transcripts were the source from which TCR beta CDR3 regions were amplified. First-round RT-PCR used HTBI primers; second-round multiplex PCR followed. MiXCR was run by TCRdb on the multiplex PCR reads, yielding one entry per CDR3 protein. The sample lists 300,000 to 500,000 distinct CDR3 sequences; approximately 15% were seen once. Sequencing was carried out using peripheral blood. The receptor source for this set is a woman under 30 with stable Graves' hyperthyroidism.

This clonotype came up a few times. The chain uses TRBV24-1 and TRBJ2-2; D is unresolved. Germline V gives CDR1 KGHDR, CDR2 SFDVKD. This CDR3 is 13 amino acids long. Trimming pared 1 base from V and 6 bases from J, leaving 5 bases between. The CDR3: CATSDFPAGELFF. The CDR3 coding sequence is TGTGCCACCAGTGATTTTCCTGCCGGGGAGCTGTTTTTT.

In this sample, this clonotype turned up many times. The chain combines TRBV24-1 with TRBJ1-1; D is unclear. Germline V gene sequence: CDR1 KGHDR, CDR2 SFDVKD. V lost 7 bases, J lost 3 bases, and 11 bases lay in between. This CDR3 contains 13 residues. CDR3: CATSKGVDTEAFF. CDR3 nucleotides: TGTGCCACCAGCAAGGGAGTCGACACTGAAGCTTTCTTT.

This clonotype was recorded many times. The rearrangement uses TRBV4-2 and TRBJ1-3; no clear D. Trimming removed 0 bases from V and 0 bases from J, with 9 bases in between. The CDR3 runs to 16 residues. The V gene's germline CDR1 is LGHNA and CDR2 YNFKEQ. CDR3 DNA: TGTGCCAGCAGCCAAGATCTTCCGGGCTCTGGAAACACCATATATTTT. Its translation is CASSQDLPGSGNTIYF.

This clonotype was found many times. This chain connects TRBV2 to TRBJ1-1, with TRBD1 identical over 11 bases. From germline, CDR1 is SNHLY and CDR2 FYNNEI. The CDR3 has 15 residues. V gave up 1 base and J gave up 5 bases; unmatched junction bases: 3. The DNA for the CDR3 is TGTGCCAGCAGTGAAGGGACAGGGGGCCGAACTGAAGCTTTCTTT. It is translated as CASSEGTGGRTEAFF.

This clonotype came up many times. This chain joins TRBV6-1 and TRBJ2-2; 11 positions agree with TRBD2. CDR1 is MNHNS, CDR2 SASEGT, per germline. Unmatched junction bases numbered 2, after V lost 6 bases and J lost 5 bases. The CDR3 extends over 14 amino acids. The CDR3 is CASRLAGGTGELFF. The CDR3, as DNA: TGTGCCAGCAGGCTAGCGGGGGGTACCGGGGAGCTGTTTTTT.

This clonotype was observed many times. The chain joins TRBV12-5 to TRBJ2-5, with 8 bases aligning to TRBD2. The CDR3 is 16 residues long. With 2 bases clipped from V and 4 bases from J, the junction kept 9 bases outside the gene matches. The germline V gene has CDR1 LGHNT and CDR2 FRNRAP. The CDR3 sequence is CASGLIQVRGGETQYF. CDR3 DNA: TGTGCTAGTGGTTTGATTCAGGTCCGGGGGGGAGAGACCCAGTACTTC.

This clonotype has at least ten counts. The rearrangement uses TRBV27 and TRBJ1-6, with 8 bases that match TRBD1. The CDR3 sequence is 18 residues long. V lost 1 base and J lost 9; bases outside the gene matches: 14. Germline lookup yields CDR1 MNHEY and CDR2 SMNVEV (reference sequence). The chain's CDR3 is CASSLLGGTGSRGSPLHF. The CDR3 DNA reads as TGTGCCAGCAGTTTATTGGGTGGGACAGGCTCGAGAGGTTCACCCCTCCACTTT.

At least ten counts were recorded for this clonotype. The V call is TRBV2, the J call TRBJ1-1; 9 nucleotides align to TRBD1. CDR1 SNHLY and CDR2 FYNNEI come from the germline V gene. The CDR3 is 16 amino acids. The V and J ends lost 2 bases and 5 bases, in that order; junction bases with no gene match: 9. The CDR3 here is CASSESPAGTGTEAFF. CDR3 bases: TGTGCCAGCAGTGAATCCCCTGCAGGGACAGGGACTGAAGCTTTCTTT.

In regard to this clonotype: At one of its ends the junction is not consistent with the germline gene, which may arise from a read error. CDR3 sequence: CASSAGRQNNIKYF. The CDR3, as DNA: TGTGCCAGCAGTGCGGGAAGACAGAATAACATTAAGTACTTC. The J gene is TRBJ2-4, the V gene TRBV2; D may correspond to TRBD1 or TRBD2 (5 bases each). The CDR3 length is 14 residues. Germline CDR1 SNHLY, CDR2 FYNNEI.

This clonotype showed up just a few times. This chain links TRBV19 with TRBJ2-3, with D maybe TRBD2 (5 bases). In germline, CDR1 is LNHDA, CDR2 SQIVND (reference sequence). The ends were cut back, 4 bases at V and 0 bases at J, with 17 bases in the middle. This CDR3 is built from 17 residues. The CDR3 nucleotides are TGTGCCAGTAGTAAGGAGAGGGCTGGATTCAGCACAGATACGCAGTATTTT. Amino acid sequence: CASSKERAGFSTDTQYF.

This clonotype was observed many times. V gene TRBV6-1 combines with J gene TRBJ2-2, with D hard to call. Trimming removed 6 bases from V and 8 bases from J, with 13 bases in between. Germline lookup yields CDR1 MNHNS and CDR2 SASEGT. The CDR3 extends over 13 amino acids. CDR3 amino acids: CASRPFVSGELFF. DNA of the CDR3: TGTGCCAGCAGACCCTTTGTATCTGGGGAGCTGTTTTTT.

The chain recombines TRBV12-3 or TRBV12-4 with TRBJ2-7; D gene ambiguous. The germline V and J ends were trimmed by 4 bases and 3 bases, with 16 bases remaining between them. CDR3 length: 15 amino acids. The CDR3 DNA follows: TGTGCCAGCAGTTCTCCGAGAGTACCACACTACGAGCAGTACTTC. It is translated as CASSSPRVPHYEQYF.

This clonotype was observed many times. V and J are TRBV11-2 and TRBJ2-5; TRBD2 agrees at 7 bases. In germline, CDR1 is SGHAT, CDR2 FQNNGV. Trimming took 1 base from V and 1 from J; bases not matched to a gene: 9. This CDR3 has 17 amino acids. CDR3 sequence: CASSLGVGGETQETQYF. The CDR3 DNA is TGTGCCAGCAGCTTAGGCGTGGGGGGGGAGACCCAAGAGACCCAGTACTTC.

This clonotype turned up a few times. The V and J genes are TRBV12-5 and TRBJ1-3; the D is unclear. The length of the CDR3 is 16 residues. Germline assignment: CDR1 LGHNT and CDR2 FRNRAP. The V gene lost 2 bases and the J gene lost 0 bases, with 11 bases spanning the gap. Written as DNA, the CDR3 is TGTGCTAGTGGTTTGTCCGGACCAGTCTCTGGAAACACCATATATTTT. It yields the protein CASGLSGPVSGNTIYF.

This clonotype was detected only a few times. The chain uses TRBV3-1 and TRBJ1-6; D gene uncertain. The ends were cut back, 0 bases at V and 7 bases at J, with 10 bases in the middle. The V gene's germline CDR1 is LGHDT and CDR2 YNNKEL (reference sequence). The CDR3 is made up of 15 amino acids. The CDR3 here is CASSQETTQNSPLHF. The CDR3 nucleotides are TGTGCCAGCAGCCAAGAAACGACCCAGAATTCACCCCTCCACTTT.

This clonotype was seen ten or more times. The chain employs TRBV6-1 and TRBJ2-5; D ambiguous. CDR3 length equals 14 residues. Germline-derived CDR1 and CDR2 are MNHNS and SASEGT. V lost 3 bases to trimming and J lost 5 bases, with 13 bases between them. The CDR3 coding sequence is TGTGCCAGCAGTGAGCCGGCCACGAGGGAGACCCAGTACTTC. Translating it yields CASSEPATRETQYF.

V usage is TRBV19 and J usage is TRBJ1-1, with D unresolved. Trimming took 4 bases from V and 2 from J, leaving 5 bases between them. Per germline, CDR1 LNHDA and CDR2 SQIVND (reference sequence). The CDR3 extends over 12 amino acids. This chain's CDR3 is CASSSHNTEAFF. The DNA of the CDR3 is TGTGCCAGTAGTAGCCACAACACTGAAGCTTTCTTT.

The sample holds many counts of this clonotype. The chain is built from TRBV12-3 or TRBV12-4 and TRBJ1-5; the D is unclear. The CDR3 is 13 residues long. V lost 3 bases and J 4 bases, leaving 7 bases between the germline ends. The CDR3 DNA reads TGTGCCAGCAGTTTCCCCGGAAATCAGCCCCAGCATTTT. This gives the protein CASSFPGNQPQHF.

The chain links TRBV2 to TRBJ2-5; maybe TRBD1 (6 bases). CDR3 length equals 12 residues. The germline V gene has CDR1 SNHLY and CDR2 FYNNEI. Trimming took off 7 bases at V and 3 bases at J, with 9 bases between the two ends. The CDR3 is CASMKGEETQYF. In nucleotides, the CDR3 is TGTGCCAGCATGAAGGGGGAAGAGACCCAGTACTTC.

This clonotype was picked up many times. CDR3 protein: CSASLRLVGDWKAFF. The CDR3 nucleotides read TGCAGTGCTAGTCTCCGTCTGGTCGGCGATTGGAAAGCTTTCTTT. The V gene is TRBV20-1, the J gene TRBJ1-1; D unresolved. V dropped 3 bases and J dropped 9 bases, with 23 bases sitting between them. CDR3 length: 15 amino acids. Germline V CDR1 and CDR2: DFQATT, SNEGSKA (reference sequence).

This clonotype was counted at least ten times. CDR3 region: CASSPLGNQPQHF. The CDR3 DNA sequence: TGTGCCAGCAGCCCCCTCGGCAATCAGCCCCAGCATTTT. The rearrangement joins TRBV7-2 to TRBJ1-5, with D hard to call. V gave up 5 bases and J gave up 2 bases, with 7 bases separating them. CDR3 length: 13 amino acids. CDR1 and CDR2 (germline): SGHTA, FQGNSA.

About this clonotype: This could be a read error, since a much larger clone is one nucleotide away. DNA of the CDR3: TGCGCCAGCAGCTTAGCCCACACCAGCTACGAGCCGTACTTC. This encodes CASSLAHTSYEPYF. V usage is TRBV5-1 and J usage is TRBJ2-7; D uncertain. Germline V gene data show CDR1 as SGHRS and CDR2 as YFSETQ. This CDR3 is built from 14 residues.

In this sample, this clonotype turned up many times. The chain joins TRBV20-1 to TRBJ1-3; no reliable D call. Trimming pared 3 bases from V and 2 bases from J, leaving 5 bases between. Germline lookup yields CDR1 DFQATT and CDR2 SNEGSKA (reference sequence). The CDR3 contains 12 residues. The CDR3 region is CSASRPGNTIYF. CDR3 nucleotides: TGCAGTGCTAGTCGGCCTGGAAACACCATATATTTT.

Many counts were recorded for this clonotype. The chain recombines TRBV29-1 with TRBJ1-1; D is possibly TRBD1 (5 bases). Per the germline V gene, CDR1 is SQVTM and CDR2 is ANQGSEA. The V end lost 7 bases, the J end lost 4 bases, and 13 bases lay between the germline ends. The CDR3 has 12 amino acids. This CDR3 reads CSGWGGGTEAFF. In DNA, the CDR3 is TGCAGCGGATGGGGGGGAGGCACTGAAGCTTTCTTT.

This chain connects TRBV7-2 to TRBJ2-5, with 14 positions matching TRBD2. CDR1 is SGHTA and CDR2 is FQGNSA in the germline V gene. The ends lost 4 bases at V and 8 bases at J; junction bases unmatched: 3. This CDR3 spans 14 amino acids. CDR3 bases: TGTGCCAGCAGCTCGGGACTAGCGGGAGTCACCCAGTACTTC. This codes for CASSSGLAGVTQYF.

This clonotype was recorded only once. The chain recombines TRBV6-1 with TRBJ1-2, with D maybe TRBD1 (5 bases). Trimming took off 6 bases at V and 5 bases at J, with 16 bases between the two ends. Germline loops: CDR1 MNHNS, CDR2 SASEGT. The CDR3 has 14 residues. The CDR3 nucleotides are TGTGCCAGCAGCCCGGGGGTAAATGTTTATGGCTACACCTTC. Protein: CASSPGVNVYGYTF.

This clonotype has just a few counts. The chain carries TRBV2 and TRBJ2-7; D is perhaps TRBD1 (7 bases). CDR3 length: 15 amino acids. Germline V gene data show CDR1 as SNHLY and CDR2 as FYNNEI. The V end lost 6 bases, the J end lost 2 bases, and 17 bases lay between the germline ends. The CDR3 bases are TGTGCCAGCAGCTCAGGGGGGCACCCCCCCTACGAGCAGTACTTC. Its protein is CASSSGGHPPYEQYF.

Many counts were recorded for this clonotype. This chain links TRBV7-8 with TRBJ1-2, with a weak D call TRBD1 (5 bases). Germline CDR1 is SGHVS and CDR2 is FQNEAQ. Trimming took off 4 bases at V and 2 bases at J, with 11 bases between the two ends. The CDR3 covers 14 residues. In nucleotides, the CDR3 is TGTGCCAGCAGCTCCAAGGGGAACAACTATGGCTACACCTTC. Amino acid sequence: CASSSKGNNYGYTF.

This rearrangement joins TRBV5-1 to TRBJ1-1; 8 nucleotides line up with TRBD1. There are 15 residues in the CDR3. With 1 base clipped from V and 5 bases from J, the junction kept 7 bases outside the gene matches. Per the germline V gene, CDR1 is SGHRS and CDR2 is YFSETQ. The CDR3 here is CASSLQGTGGTEAFF. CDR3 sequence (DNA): TGCGCCAGCAGCTTGCAGGGGACAGGTGGTACTGAAGCTTTCTTT.

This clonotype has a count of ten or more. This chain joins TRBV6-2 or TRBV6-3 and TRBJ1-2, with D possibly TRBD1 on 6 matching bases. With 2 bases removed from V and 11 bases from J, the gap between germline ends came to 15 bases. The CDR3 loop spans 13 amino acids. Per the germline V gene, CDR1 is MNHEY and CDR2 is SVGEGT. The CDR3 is CASSYDGGIEYTF. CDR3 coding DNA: TGTGCCAGCAGTTACGACGGGGGCATCGAGTACACCTTC.

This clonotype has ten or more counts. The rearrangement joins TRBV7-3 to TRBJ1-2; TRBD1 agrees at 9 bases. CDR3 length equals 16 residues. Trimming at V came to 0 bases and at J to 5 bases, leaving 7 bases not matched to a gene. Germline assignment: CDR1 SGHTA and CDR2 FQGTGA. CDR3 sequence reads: CASSLTDRGTGYGYTF. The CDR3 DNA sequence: TGTGCCAGCAGCTTAACCGACAGGGGGACGGGATATGGCTACACCTTC.

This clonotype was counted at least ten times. The CDR3 reads CASRMGRLMNTEAFF. CDR3 DNA: TGTGCCAGCAGAATGGGACGCCTAATGAACACTGAAGCTTTCTTT. This sequence joins TRBV6-1 and TRBJ1-1; D may be TRBD1 (5 bases). V lost 6 bases and J lost 0, with 14 bases in between. The CDR3 length is 15 residues. Germline CDR1 and CDR2: MNHNS and SASEGT.